The 14 T cell receptor beta chains below all came from one sample that was sequenced in a study of cytomegalovirus exposure and HLA in healthy donors. The table came from immunoSEQ multiplex PCR; TCRdb's copy has only in-frame clones and leaves some out. The repertoire holds 260,000 or so clones, with approximately 87% as singletons. Sequencing input: PBMCs. The receptors stem from a man younger than 35 in good health and CMV-seronegative.

CDR3 in amino acids: CASSSPSGRALWNEQFF. The CDR3 nucleotides are TGTGCCAGCAGCTCTCCTAGCGGGAGGGCCTTATGGAATGAGCAGTTCTTC. J is TRBJ2-1 and V is TRBV7-9; 12 nucleotides line up with TRBD2. V lost 4 bases and J lost 7; bases outside the gene matches: 11. Germline-derived CDR1 and CDR2 are SEHNR and FQNEAQ (reference sequence). This CDR3 region has 17 residues.

In nucleotides, the CDR3 is TGTGCCAGCAGTGAATCTGGTGTTCTCGGGCAGCCCCAGCATTTT. Its protein is CASSESGVLGQPQHF. The chain recombines TRBV25-1 with TRBJ1-5, with D unresolved. V was clipped by 1 base and J by 7 bases, with 14 bases between them. Germline V gives CDR1 MGHDK, CDR2 SYGVNS. The CDR3 loop spans 15 amino acids.

There are a few counts of this clone. The V call is TRBV6-1, the J call TRBJ2-7, with D possibly TRBD1 on 7 matching bases. V was pared by 6 bases and J by 3 bases, with 12 bases between. CDR1 is MNHNS, CDR2 SASEGT, per germline. The CDR3 covers 13 residues. CDR3 in DNA: TGTGCCAGCAGGGAGGGGACAGACTACGAGCAGTACTTC. Its translation is CASREGTDYEQYF.

The V call is TRBV5-1, the J call TRBJ1-2; D not certain. Germline assignment: CDR1 SGHRS and CDR2 YFSETQ. The CDR3 spans 13 residues. Between the trimmed V and J ends, which lost 5 bases and 4 bases, there was a span of 12 bases. The CDR3 nucleotides are TGCGCCAGCAGTCCGGGAGCCCTCTATGGCTACACCTTC. Protein sequence: CASSPGALYGYTF.

This clone has just a few counts. Other nucleotide sequences from this sample produce the same CDR3. The gene calls are TRBV27 and TRBJ2-7, with D perhaps TRBD1 (5 bases). The V and J ends lost 3 bases and 4 bases respectively, with 10 bases between them. Germline V lookup: CDR1 MNHEY, CDR2 SMNVEV (reference sequence). The CDR3 runs 13 residues. As DNA, the CDR3 is TGTGCCAGCAGTTTTGCAGGGTCGTACGAGCAGTACTTC. This gives the protein CASSFAGSYEQYF.

This chain uses TRBV9 with TRBJ2-5; D possibly corresponds to TRBD2 (6 bases). The length of the CDR3 is 13 residues. V was pared by 0 bases and J by 6 bases, with 9 bases between. Germline loops: CDR1 SGDLS, CDR2 YYNGEE. CDR3 region: CASSVDGRKTQYF. CDR3 DNA sequence: TGTGCCAGCAGCGTAGACGGGAGAAAGACCCAGTACTTC.

The V and J genes are TRBV4-3 and TRBJ1-2, with a tentative D call TRBD1 (6 bases). This CDR3 spans 13 amino acids. The V gene lost 2 bases and the J gene lost 8 bases, with 12 bases spanning the gap. Germline CDR1 LGHNA, CDR2 YSLEER. The chain's CDR3 is CASSQKGGKGYTF. The CDR3 coding sequence is TGCGCCAGCAGCCAAAAGGGGGGGAAAGGCTACACCTTC.

This clone was detected once. The chain carries TRBV6-6 and TRBJ1-2; D gene unclear. Per germline, CDR1 MNHNY and CDR2 SVGAGI (reference sequence). The CDR3 consists of 15 residues. V lost 2 bases and J lost 0, with 10 bases in between. The CDR3 is CASSYGGNANYGYTF. The CDR3 coding sequence is TGTGCCAGCAGTTACGGAGGGAACGCTAACTATGGCTACACCTTC.

This CDR3 reads CAISESGQGTQYF. The DNA for the CDR3 is TGTGCCATCAGTGAGTCAGGACAGGGTACGCAGTATTTT. This sequence joins TRBV10-3 and TRBJ2-3, with 8 bases identical to TRBD1. This CDR3 comprises 13 residues. The germline V gene has CDR1 ENHRY and CDR2 SYGVKD. After removal of 0 bases from V and 8 bases from J, the junction contained 1 base not matched to a gene.

This clone was observed a single time. The V gene is TRBV19, the J gene TRBJ2-1; 15 bases align to TRBD2. The CDR3 consists of 16 residues. Germline loops: CDR1 LNHDA, CDR2 SQIVND (reference sequence). Trimming took 6 bases from V and 2 from J; bases not matched to a gene: 2. DNA of the CDR3: TGTGCCAGTAGGGGACTAGCGGGAGGCACCTACAATGAGCAGTTCTTC. This sequence encodes CASRGLAGGTYNEQFF.

V usage is TRBV7-2 and J usage is TRBJ2-7, with D tentatively TRBD1 (6 bases). Germline loops: CDR1 SGHTA, CDR2 FQGNSA. CDR3 length equals 15 residues. Trimming removed 5 bases at V and 11 bases at J, with 25 bases between. DNA for the CDR3: TGTGCCAGCAGCGGCGCCACAGGGATTCTGACTCCAAAGTACTTC. It yields the protein CASSGATGILTPKYF. The whole variable domain, remainder taken from reference TRBV7-2 and TRBJ2-7, is GAGVSQSPSNKVTEKGKDVELRCDPISGHTALYWYRQSLGQGLEFLIYFQGNSAPDKSGLPSDRFSAERTGGSVSTLTIQRTQQEDSAVYLCASSGATGILTPKYFGPGTRLTVT.

V usage is TRBV6-5 and J usage is TRBJ1-4; D gene unclear. Trimming pared 3 bases from V and 8 bases from J, leaving 10 bases between. The CDR3 is made up of 13 amino acids. The V gene's germline CDR1 is MNHEY and CDR2 SVGAGI. The DNA for the CDR3 is TGTGCCAGCAGTTATGCGGGAGGAGAAAAACTGTTTTTT. Translating it yields CASSYAGGEKLFF.

The chain couples TRBV27 to TRBJ2-2; D unclear. In germline, CDR1 is MNHEY, CDR2 SMNVEV (reference sequence). With 0 bases removed from V and 1 base from J, the gap between germline ends came to 9 bases. The CDR3 totals 16 residues. Here the CDR3 DNA reads TGTGCCAGCAGTTTATCGGTAGAATTGAACACCGGGGAGCTGTTTTTT. Its protein is CASSLSVELNTGELFF.

The CDR3 is CASSFNPDTLNTEAFF. For the CDR3, the DNA is TGTGCCAGCAGCTTTAACCCTGACACTTTGAACACTGAAGCTTTCTTT. V and J are TRBV7-9 and TRBJ1-1; D gene uncertain. CDR1 is SEHNR and CDR2 is FQNEAQ in the germline V gene (reference sequence). The CDR3 covers 16 residues. V was clipped by 3 bases and J by 0 bases, with 14 bases between them.